The rows below give T cell receptor beta chains drawn from one sample of a study of OX40 agonist ivuxolimab in advanced cancers. This table comes from immunoSEQ multiplex PCR, and its TCRdb copy is limited to in-frame clones, with some not included. The sample records some 84,000 clones, 92% being singletons. Here the sequenced sample was CD4+ or CD8+ T cells sorted from blood, taken in a trial of the OX40 agonist ivuxolimab. Every receptor here comes from an adult with an advanced solid tumor such as melanoma, head and neck, liver or kidney cancer. Each CDR3 is given with its conserved first and last residue. D genes are given only for firm matches. Clone size is stated in some rows and not others, as once, few, many or a class when expanded.

v_gene	len	abundance	j_gene	d_gene	CDR3aa	CDR3nt
TRBV9	15	NA	TRBJ2-5	TRBD2	CASSVDASGGQTQYF	TGTGCCAGCAGCGTAGATGCTAGCGGGGGTCAGACCCAGTACTTC
TRBV6-1	13	NA	TRBJ1-1	NA	CATHRGGWAEAFF	TGTGCCACCCATAGGGGGGGCTGGGCTGAAGCTTTCTTT
TRBV7-9	15	few	TRBJ1-4	TRBD1	CASSGRQGWDEKLFF	TGTGCCAGCAGCGGTAGACAGGGATGGGATGAAAAACTGTTTTTT
TRBV13	20	NA	TRBJ2-5	TRBD2	CASSQVPGLAGGLLQETQYF	TGTGCCAGCAGCCAAGTCCCGGGACTAGCGGGGGGCCTACTCCAAGAGACCCAGTACTTC
TRBV19	14	NA	TRBJ2-7	TRBD1	CASSTGGFSYEQYF	TGTGCCAGTAGCACAGGGGGCTTTTCGTACGAGCAGTACTTC
TRBV5-5	16	NA	TRBJ2-2	NA	CASSRTPTGAAGELFF	TGTGCCAGCAGCCGTACCCCTACCGGGGCGGCCGGGGAGCTGTTTTTT
TRBV7-9	13	NA	TRBJ1-2	NA	CASTDGPQGEAPF	TGTGCCAGCACCGACGGTCCGCAGGGAGAGGCTCCCTTC
TRBV19	12	NA	TRBJ1-1	NA	CATDPGHTEAFF	TGTGCCACCGACCCTGGGCACACTGAAGCTTTCTTT
TRBV13	13	NA	TRBJ2-5	NA	CASSFWGRETQYF	TGTGCCAGCAGCTTCTGGGGTAGGGAGACCCAGTACTTC
TRBV5-1	14	NA	TRBJ2-3	NA	CASSLVSVGDTQYF	TGCGCCAGCAGCTTGGTAAGCGTGGGAGATACGCAGTATTTT
TRBV2	13	NA	TRBJ2-2	NA	CARRRSASGELFF	TGTGCCAGACGGCGGTCAGCCTCCGGGGAGCTGTTTTTT
TRBV7-9	13	once	TRBJ2-2	NA	CARTGFKPGELFF	TGTGCCAGGACCGGCTTTAAACCCGGGGAGCTGTTTTTT
TRBV4-1	16	NA	TRBJ2-3	TRBD2	CASSQDGGLARDTQYF	TGCGCCAGCAGCCAAGACGGGGGACTAGCAAGAGATACGCAGTATTTT
TRBV4-1	17	NA	TRBJ1-5	NA	CASSQDHPGTFNQPQHF	TGCGCCAGCAGCCAAGATCACCCCGGGACTTTCAATCAGCCCCAGCATTTT
TRBV5-1	16	NA	TRBJ2-1	TRBD2	CASSFALAGGLNEQFF	TGCGCCAGCAGCTTTGCACTAGCGGGGGGTCTAAATGAGCAGTTCTTC